This entry lists 26 T cell receptor beta chains sequenced from one sample in a study of blood T cell repertoires in COVID-19. TCRdb's copy holds only in-frame clones and misses some; the assay was immunoSEQ multiplex PCR. The sample yields roughly 200,000 clones, roughly nine tenths seen once. Sequencing was performed on PBMCs or T cells enriched from blood (not recorded which). The receptors come from a woman in her forties with acute COVID-19.

This chain links TRBV11-2 with TRBJ2-1; D possibly corresponds to TRBD1 (5 bases). The CDR3 is 15 residues long. The germline gives CDR1 SGHAT, CDR2 FQNNGV. Trimming removed 0 bases from V and 0 bases from J, with 6 bases in between. CDR3 loop: CASSLEGRSYNEQFF. The CDR3 region has the DNA TGTGCCAGCAGCTTAGAGGGGCGCTCCTACAATGAGCAGTTCTTC. Complete variable domain (other parts from reference TRBV11-2 and TRBJ2-1): EAGVAQSPRYKIIEKRQSVAFWCNPISGHATLYWYQQILGQGPKLLIQFQNNGVVDDSQLPKDRFSAERLKGVDSTLKIQPAKLEDSAVYLCASSLEGRSYNEQFFGPGTRLTVL.

This chain joins TRBV3-1 (or the pseudogene TRBV3-2) and TRBJ2-7, with TRBD1 matching over 7 bases. The CDR3 has 15 amino acids. Looked up from germline, CDR1 is LGHDT and CDR2 is YNNKEL (reference sequence). V shed 4 bases and J 2 bases; nucleotides not matched to a gene: 8. The CDR3 protein is CASSPFGTVTYEQYF. In nucleotides, the CDR3 is TGTGCCAGCAGCCCCTTCGGGACAGTGACCTACGAGCAGTACTTC.

The CDR3 protein is CASSRGVYNEQFF. For the CDR3, the DNA is TGTGCCAGCAGTAGGGGTGTTTACAATGAGCAGTTCTTC. V and J are TRBV12-3 or TRBV12-4 and TRBJ2-1; TRBD1 might be the D (5 bases). V lost 5 bases and J lost 4, with 9 bases in between. This CDR3 has 13 residues.

This sequence joins TRBV7-6 and TRBJ2-1; 11 nucleotides align to TRBD2. With 4 bases clipped from V and 4 bases from J, the junction kept 9 bases outside the gene matches. The germline CDR1 and CDR2 sequences are SGHVS and FNYEAQ. This CDR3 has 17 amino acids. This chain's CDR3 is CASSSGTSGLLYNEQFF. The CDR3 nucleotides read TGTGCCAGCAGCTCGGGGACTAGCGGCCTTCTTTACAATGAGCAGTTCTTC. The complete variable domain, with remaining parts taken from reference TRBV7-6 and TRBJ2-1, reads GAGVSQSPRYKVTKRGQDVALRCDPISGHVSLYWYRQALGQGPEFLTYFNYEAQQDKSGLPNDRFSAERPEGSISTLTIQRTEQRDSAMYRCASSSGTSGLLYNEQFFGPGTRLTVL.

This rearrangement joins TRBV13 to TRBJ1-4, with unresolved D. Between the trimmed V and J ends, which lost 5 bases and 4 bases, there was a span of 11 bases. CDR1 is PRHDT and CDR2 is FYEKMQ in the germline V gene (reference sequence). The CDR3 covers 14 residues. CDR3 amino acids: CASSRGSLNEKLFF. CDR3 in DNA: TGTGCCAGCAGCCGCGGGAGCCTTAATGAAAAACTGTTTTTT.

The chain recombines TRBV19 with TRBJ2-7, with 7 bases lining up with TRBD2. Germline values: CDR1 LNHDA, CDR2 SQIVND (reference sequence). This CDR3 is built from 15 residues. Trimming removed 4 bases from V and 1 base from J; junction bases left unmatched: 7. CDR3 protein: CASSTVAGRSYEQYF. CDR3 nucleotides: TGTGCCAGTAGTACAGTAGCGGGCCGATCCTACGAGCAGTACTTC.

This rearrangement joins TRBV11-3 to TRBJ2-1; 12 bases match TRBD2. Trimming took 5 bases from V and 5 from J; bases not matched to a gene: 1. The CDR3 is 14 residues long. The V gene's germline CDR1 is SGHNT and CDR2 YENEEA. This CDR3 is CASSRTSGNNEQFF. The CDR3 nucleotides read TGTGCCAGCAGCCGGACTAGCGGGAACAATGAGCAGTTCTTC.

V and J are TRBV28 and TRBJ1-6; 8 bases match TRBD1. The CDR3 length is 15 residues. Germline CDR1 reads MDHEN; CDR2 reads SYDVKM. V shed 4 bases and J 9 bases; nucleotides not matched to a gene: 8. The CDR3: CASSSTGVKGSPLHF. The DNA for the CDR3 is TGTGCCAGCAGTTCGACAGGGGTCAAGGGTTCACCCCTCCACTTT.

V and J are TRBV19 and TRBJ2-3, with 11 bases matching TRBD2. The CDR3 consists of 20 residues. J lost 5 bases, V lost 3 bases, and 19 bases had no gene match. Germline V gives CDR1 LNHDA, CDR2 SQIVND (reference sequence). CDR3 bases: TGTGCCAGTAGTATTTCGTTCTCGCTAGCGGGAGGAGGAATCTTAGATACGCAGTATTTT. It specifies CASSISFSLAGGGILDTQYF.

This clone was seen only once. The chain employs TRBV19 and TRBJ1-2; D not resolved. Trimming pared 2 bases from V and 6 bases from J, leaving 10 bases between. Germline CDR1 LNHDA, CDR2 SQIVND (reference sequence). This CDR3 is 13 amino acids long. CDR3 bases: TGTGCCAGTAGTATACGGGGTAGTGATGGCTACACCTTC. Protein: CASSIRGSDGYTF.

V usage is TRBV7-8 and J usage is TRBJ2-1; 11 bases align to TRBD2. This CDR3 has 13 amino acids. Looked up from germline, CDR1 is SGHVS and CDR2 is FQNEAQ. V shed 0 bases, J shed 12 bases, and the junction held 1 base outside the gene matches. CDR3 residues: CASSLALAGGQFF. The CDR3 DNA sequence: TGTGCCAGCAGCTTAGCCCTAGCGGGGGGGCAGTTCTTC.

The chain has TRBV7-8 and TRBJ2-3; TRBD2 matches 9 bases. Germline V gene data show CDR1 as SGHVS and CDR2 as FQNEAQ. This CDR3 contains 15 residues. J gave up 4 bases and V 2 bases, and 4 bases lay outside the gene matches. The CDR3 DNA reads as TGTGCCAGCAGCTTAAGCGGGGGGACTGCAGATACGCAGTATTTT. Encoded protein: CASSLSGGTADTQYF.

This sequence joins TRBV9 and TRBJ2-5; 10 bases are shared with TRBD2. The V segment lost 0 bases and the J segment 5 bases; nucleotides outside the gene matches: 13. The CDR3 sequence is 18 residues long. Germline CDR1 is SGDLS and CDR2 is YYNGEE. This CDR3 reads CASSVVLAGGVTVETQYF. The CDR3 DNA reads TGTGCCAGCAGCGTAGTCTTAGCGGGAGGAGTTACGGTCGAGACCCAGTACTTC.

This clone was detected once. The chain joins TRBV7-5 to TRBJ2-6; the table assigns TRBD2, which was not confirmed against the DNA. TRBV7-5 corresponds to a pseudogene. This CDR3 contains 18 residues. In nucleotides, the CDR3 is TGTGCCAGAAGCTCGGGCGCTAGCGGGAGGTCTGGGGCCAACGTCCTGACTTTC. Translation: CARSSGASGRSGANVLTF.

V is TRBV5-1 and J is TRBJ2-5; 12 bases agree with TRBD2. The CDR3 length is 16 residues. CDR1 and CDR2 (germline): SGHRS, YFSETQ. The V and J ends lost 5 bases and 1 base, in that order; junction bases with no gene match: 6. In DNA, the CDR3 is TGCGCCAGCAGTTCCATGACTAGCGGGAGCCAAGAGACCCAGTACTTC. Protein product: CASSSMTSGSQETQYF.

V is TRBV7-9 and J is TRBJ2-1, with 7 bases matching TRBD1. V gave up 5 bases and J gave up 6 bases; unmatched junction bases: 7. Germline lookup yields CDR1 SEHNR and CDR2 FQNEAQ (reference sequence). This CDR3 comprises 14 residues. This CDR3 is CASSPRDSPNEQFF. CDR3 DNA sequence: TGTGCCAGCAGCCCACGGGACAGCCCCAATGAGCAGTTCTTC.

The genes are TRBV18 and TRBJ2-5; 12 bases fit TRBD2. Germline assignment: CDR1 KGHSH and CDR2 LQKENI. V trimming: 1 base; J trimming: 5 bases; junction bases outside the gene matches: 11. The CDR3 contains 18 residues. The CDR3 region has the DNA TGTGCCAGCTCACCACAAGCCCAGGCTAGCGGGAGGGCCGAGACCCAGTACTTC. Translating it yields CASSPQAQASGRAETQYF. Using reference TRBV18 and TRBJ2-5 for the parts outside the CDR3, the full variable domain is NAGVMQNPRHLVRRRGQEARLRCSPMKGHSHVYWYRQLPEEGLKFMVYLQKENIIDESGMPKERFSAEFPKEGPSILRIQQVVRGDSAAYFCASSPQAQASGRAETQYFGPGTRLLVL.

The V gene is TRBV7-9, the J gene TRBJ2-4, with D possibly being TRBD1 (5 bases). The V gene's germline CDR1 is SEHNR and CDR2 FQNEAQ (reference sequence). This CDR3 has 16 amino acids. V was pared by 1 base and J by 13 bases, with 23 bases between. The CDR3 region is CASSLGLEQAPRKQYF. The CDR3 nucleotides are TGTGCCAGCAGCTTAGGTCTAGAACAGGCCCCCAGGAAGCAGTACTTC.

J is TRBJ1-4 and V is TRBV5-1, with D possibly TRBD1 on 5 matching bases. With 3 bases removed from V and 6 bases from J, the gap between germline ends came to 15 bases. The CDR3 covers 15 residues. Per the germline V gene, CDR1 is SGHRS and CDR2 is YFSETQ. The CDR3 protein is CASSSGVGVDEKLFF. CDR3 coding DNA: TGCGCCAGCAGCTCGGGGGTAGGTGTGGATGAAAAACTGTTTTTT.

The chain couples TRBV12-5 to TRBJ1-6; 8 nucleotides match TRBD1. This CDR3 spans 14 amino acids. V dropped 3 bases and J dropped 7; count of bases not matched to a gene: 2. The germline gives CDR1 LGHNT, CDR2 FRNRAP. CDR3 bases: TGTGCTAGTGGTTTCCACAGGGGGAATTCACCCCTCCACTTT. As protein: CASGFHRGNSPLHF.

The rearrangement links TRBV6-5 to TRBJ1-2, with D maybe TRBD1 (5 bases). Trimming shortened V by 7 bases and J by 8 bases, and 11 bases separated the two germline ends. Germline V gene lookup returns CDR1 MNHEY and CDR2 SVGAGI. The length of the CDR3 is 11 residues. The DNA of the CDR3 is TGTGCCAGCACACCAGGGTTGGGCTACACCTTC. The encoded protein is CASTPGLGYTF.

The chain joins TRBV4-1 to TRBJ2-3, with D perhaps matching TRBD1 (6 bases). Germline CDR1 reads MGHRA; CDR2 reads YSYEKL. V lost 0 bases to trimming and J lost 4 bases, with 14 bases between them. This CDR3 comprises 16 residues. CDR3 amino acids: CASSQEWGPRADTQYF. The DNA for the CDR3 is TGCGCCAGCAGCCAAGAATGGGGGCCGAGGGCAGATACGCAGTATTTT.

The chain is built from TRBV20-1 and TRBJ2-3; 10 nucleotides agree with TRBD1. This CDR3 contains 16 residues. Germline CDR1 reads DFQATT; CDR2 reads SNEGSKA (reference sequence). Trimming took 3 bases from V and 4 from J; bases not matched to a gene: 10. The CDR3 DNA reads TGCAGTGCTAGTAGCTACCGGGACAGGGGAGCAGATACGCAGTATTTT. Protein product: CSASSYRDRGADTQYF.

The chain employs TRBV4-1 and TRBJ2-1; TRBD2 agrees at 7 bases. The germline CDR1 and CDR2 sequences are MGHRA and YSYEKL. CDR3 length equals 16 residues. J was trimmed by 1 base and V by 0 bases; bases with no gene match: 3. CDR3 sequence: CASSQEGAGSYNEQFF. In nucleotides, the CDR3 is TGCGCCAGCAGCCAAGAGGGAGCGGGGTCCTACAATGAGCAGTTCTTC.

This clone was found a few times. This chain uses TRBV7-6 with TRBJ2-7, with a possible D match to TRBD1 (6 bases). Between the trimmed V and J ends, which lost 0 bases and 1 base, there was a span of 10 bases. The CDR3 sequence is 15 residues long. Germline V gene data show CDR1 as SGHVS and CDR2 as FNYEAQ. The CDR3 reads CASSLAGRGSYEQYF. CDR3 coding DNA: TGTGCCAGCAGCTTAGCCGGAAGGGGGTCCTACGAGCAGTACTTC.

The V call is TRBV6-2 or TRBV6-3, the J call TRBJ1-5; possible D gene TRBD1, 6 bases. The germline V gene encodes CDR1 MNHEY and CDR2 SVGEGT. V gave up 4 bases and J gave up 5 bases, with 9 bases separating them. The CDR3 is 13 residues long. The CDR3 DNA reads TGTGCCAGCAGTTTCACAGGGTATCAGCCCCAGCATTTT. It yields the protein CASSFTGYQPQHF.